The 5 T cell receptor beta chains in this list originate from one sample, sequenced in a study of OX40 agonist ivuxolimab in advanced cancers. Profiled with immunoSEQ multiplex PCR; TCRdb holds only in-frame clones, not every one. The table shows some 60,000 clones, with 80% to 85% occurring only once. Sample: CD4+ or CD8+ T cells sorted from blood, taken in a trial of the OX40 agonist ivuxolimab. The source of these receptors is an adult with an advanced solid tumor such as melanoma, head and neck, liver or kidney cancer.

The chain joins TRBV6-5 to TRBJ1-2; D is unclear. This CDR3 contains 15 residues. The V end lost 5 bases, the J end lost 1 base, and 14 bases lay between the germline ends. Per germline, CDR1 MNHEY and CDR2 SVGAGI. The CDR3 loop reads CASSPRSGVNYGYTF. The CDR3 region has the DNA TGTGCCAGCAGTCCGCGGAGTGGGGTTAACTATGGCTACACCTTC.

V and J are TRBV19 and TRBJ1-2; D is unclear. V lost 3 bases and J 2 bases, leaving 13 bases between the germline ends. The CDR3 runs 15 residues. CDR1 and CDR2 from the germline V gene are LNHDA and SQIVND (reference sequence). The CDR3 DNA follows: TGTGCCAGTAGTATCCGGTCGGGTTTGAACTATGGCTACACCTTC. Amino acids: CASSIRSGLNYGYTF.

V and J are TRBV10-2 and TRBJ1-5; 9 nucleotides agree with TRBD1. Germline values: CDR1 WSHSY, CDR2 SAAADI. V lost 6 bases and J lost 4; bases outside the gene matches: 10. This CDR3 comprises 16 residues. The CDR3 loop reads CASRTGGGVGNQPQHF. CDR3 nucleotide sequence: TGCGCCAGCAGGACAGGGGGAGGCGTAGGTAATCAGCCCCAGCATTTT.

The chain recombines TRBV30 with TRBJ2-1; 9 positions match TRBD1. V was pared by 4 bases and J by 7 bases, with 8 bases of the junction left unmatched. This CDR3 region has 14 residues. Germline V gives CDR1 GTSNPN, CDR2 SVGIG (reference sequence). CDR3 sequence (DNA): TGTGCCTGGACAAGGAAGACAGGGGGTAATGAGCAGTTCTTC. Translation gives CAWTRKTGGNEQFF.

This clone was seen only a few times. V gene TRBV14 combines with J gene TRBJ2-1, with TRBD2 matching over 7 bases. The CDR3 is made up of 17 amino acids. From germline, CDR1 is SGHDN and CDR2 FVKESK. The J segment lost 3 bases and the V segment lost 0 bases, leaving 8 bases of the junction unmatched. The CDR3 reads CASSQDRRTRGYNEQFF. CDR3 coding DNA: TGTGCCAGCAGCCAAGATCGAAGGACTAGAGGCTACAATGAGCAGTTCTTC. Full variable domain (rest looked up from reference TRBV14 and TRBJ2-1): EAGVTQFPSHSVIEKGQTVTLRCDPISGHDNLYWYRRVMGKEIKFLLHFVKESKQDESGMPNNRFLAERTGGTYSTLKVQPAELEDSGVYFCASSQDRRTRGYNEQFFGPGTRLTVL.